The 10 T cell receptor beta chains in this list originate from one sample, sequenced in a study of shared clonotypes between healthy human individuals. TCRdb keeps only in-frame clones here, not all; method: immunoSEQ multiplex PCR. This repertoire shows hundreds of thousands of clones, 74% found once; its top ten account for approximately 1.8%. The sample consisted of memory CD4+ T cells sorted from blood. As for subset: CD45RA-negative fraction. These receptors were collected from a woman in her thirties in good health.

This clone was seen only once. This chain uses TRBV12-2 with TRBJ2-2; the table names TRBD2, a call not compared with the DNA. TRBV12-2 is annotated as a pseudogene. This CDR3 is built from 20 residues. CDR3 sequence reads: CASRLRPTSGRASDTGELFF. CDR3 sequence (DNA): TGTGCAAGTCGCTTACGCCCGACTAGCGGGAGGGCTTCGGACACCGGGGAGCTGTTTTTT.

This rearrangement joins TRBV7-7 to TRBJ2-3; 7 positions match TRBD1. Germline assignment: CDR1 SSHAT and CDR2 FNYEAQ (reference sequence). The CDR3 spans 13 residues. V lost 0 bases to trimming and J lost 14 bases; unmatched junction nucleotides: 8. CDR3 sequence: CASSLAQGDLLYF. Here the CDR3 DNA reads TGTGCCAGCAGCTTAGCGCAGGGGGACCTTCTGTATTTT. Looking up the rest from reference TRBV7-7 and TRBJ2-3 gives the full variable domain: GAGVSQSPRYKVTKRGQDVTLRCDPISSHATLYWYQQALGQGPEFLTYFNYEAQPDKSGLPSDRFSAERPEGSISTLTIQRTEQRDSAMYRCASSLAQGDLLYFGPGTRLTVL.

The rearrangement joins TRBV6-1 to TRBJ1-2; 7 bases align to TRBD1. CDR3 length: 15 residues. V was pared by 6 bases and J by 4 bases, with 11 bases of the junction left unmatched. Germline CDR1 MNHNS, CDR2 SASEGT. CDR3 in DNA: TGTGCCAGCAGCGAACTGACAGGGTACGCCTATGGCTACACCTTC. Translating gives CASSELTGYAYGYTF.

This rearrangement joins TRBV5-4 to TRBJ2-6; unclear D gene. The V gene's germline CDR1 is SGHNT and CDR2 YYREEE (reference sequence). Trimming shortened V by 0 bases and J by 0 bases, and 4 bases separated the two germline ends. The CDR3 loop spans 15 amino acids. CDR3 sequence reads: CASSLGNSGANVLTF. The DNA of the CDR3 is TGTGCCAGCAGCTTGGGTAACTCTGGGGCCAACGTCCTGACTTTC.

This clone was counted between two and nine times. The chain recombines TRBV5-1 with TRBJ2-5; 8 nucleotides align to TRBD2. V was pared by 2 bases and J by 5 bases, with 5 bases of the junction left unmatched. The CDR3 is 14 amino acids. CDR1 SGHRS and CDR2 YFSETQ come from the germline V gene. DNA for the CDR3: TGCGCCAGCAGCTTCGGACTAGCCAGCGAGACCCAGTACTTC. The encoded protein is CASSFGLASETQYF.

This clone was observed a few times. In the same sample, other DNA sequences code for this CDR3. The V call is TRBV5-1, the J call TRBJ2-5; 7 bases match TRBD2. The V segment lost 1 base and the J segment 4 bases; nucleotides outside the gene matches: 4. The CDR3 runs to 14 residues. CDR1 is SGHRS and CDR2 is YFSETQ in the germline V gene. In nucleotides, the CDR3 is TGCGCCAGCAGCTTGCCGGGAGGTGGAGAGACCCAGTACTTC. It encodes CASSLPGGGETQYF.

This sequence joins TRBV7-9 and TRBJ2-3; a weak D match, TRBD1 (6 bases). V was trimmed by 6 bases and J by 2 bases, leaving 12 bases between them. CDR1 is SEHNR and CDR2 is FQNEAQ in the germline V gene (reference sequence). This CDR3 contains 14 residues. CDR3 in DNA: TGTGCCAGCAGTTTGGACAGTAACACAGATACGCAGTATTTT. Its translation: CASSLDSNTDTQYF.

The rearrangement uses TRBV29-1 and TRBJ1-2, with unresolved D. With 4 bases removed from V and 5 bases from J, the gap between germline ends came to 11 bases. The CDR3 covers 12 residues. Germline CDR1 is SQVTM and CDR2 is ANQGSEA. The CDR3 region is CSVAASTYGYTF. The DNA of the CDR3 is TGCAGCGTTGCCGCTTCCACATATGGCTACACCTTC.

This chain uses TRBV11-2 with TRBJ2-2; D may correspond to TRBD1 or TRBD2 (6 bases each). Germline assignment: CDR1 SGHAT and CDR2 FQNNGV. The CDR3 length is 16 residues. Between the trimmed V and J ends, which lost 2 bases and 7 bases, there was a span of 17 bases. CDR3 in amino acids: CASSLKQGWEVGELFF. Here the CDR3 DNA reads TGTGCCAGCAGCTTAAAACAGGGATGGGAGGTCGGGGAGCTGTTTTTT.

This chain links TRBV6-1 with TRBJ1-1, with TRBD1 as a possible D gene (6 bases). There are 14 residues in the CDR3. The V end was cut by 4 bases, the J end by 1 base, with 10 bases between. Germline V gene lookup returns CDR1 MNHNS and CDR2 SASEGT. CDR3 coding DNA: TGTGCCAGCAGTGTACAGGGAACGAACACTGAAGCTTTCTTT. Protein sequence: CASSVQGTNTEAFF.